This TCR beta chain was obtained from a study of blood T cell repertoires in COVID-19. Method: immunoSEQ multiplex PCR; TCRdb's copy keeps in-frame clones and lacks some. The sample carries 150,000 or so clones, around 73% recorded once. The CDR3 sequence is 13 residues long. Trimming took 5 bases from V and 2 from J, leaving 8 bases between them. V gene TRBV12-3 or TRBV12-4 combines with J gene TRBJ2-3, with no clear D. The sample taken for sequencing was peripheral blood. The sequence was collected from a woman between 45 and 65 years old with active or convalescent COVID-19. CDR3 in amino acids: CASSRVNTDTQYF. The CDR3 region has the DNA TGTGCCAGCAGTAGAGTTAACACAGATACGCAGTATTTT.